This is a list of T cell receptor beta chains from one sample in a study of STAT5B mutations in CD4+ large granular lymphocyte leukemia. Measured with immunoSEQ multiplex PCR; TCRdb has only the in-frame clones, and not every one. The table has approximately 39,000 clones, roughly 85% seen once. Sequencing was carried out using CD4+ T cells from blood buffy coats. These receptors all come from a human donor in good health. Each CDR3 is given with its conserved first and last residue. Fields, in order: V gene, D gene, J gene, clone size, CDR3 DNA, CDR3 protein. The D gene is left open where the match is weak. The size of a clone is reported for some rows only, either as once, few or many, or as a class for expanded clones.

TRBV2	-	TRBJ2-7	-	TGTGCCAGCACCGTTTGGGGGGTTTACGAGCAGTACTTC	CASTVWGVYEQYF
TRBV30	-	TRBJ1-6	-	TGTGCCTGGAAAAAGGTCTCCTATAATTCACCCCTCCACTTT	CAWKKVSYNSPLHF
TRBV6-1	-	TRBJ1-3	-	TGTGCCAGCAGTGACCAGGGCGATCCGGGAAACACCATATATTTT	CASSDQGDPGNTIYF
TRBV9	-	TRBJ1-5	-	TGTGCCAGCAGCGTAGTTGGGGGTGATCAGCCCCAGCATTTT	CASSVVGGDQPQHF
TRBV11-2	-	TRBJ1-3	-	TGTGCCAGCAGCTTGGGGGGGCCCTTGAGAAACACCATATATTTT	CASSLGGPLRNTIYF
TRBV7-9	TRBD2	TRBJ2-3	-	TGTGCCAGCAGCTTAACTAGCGGGCATACGCAGTATTTT	CASSLTSGHTQYF
TRBV2	-	TRBJ1-2	-	TGTGCCAGCAGGGAAGGGGAGTATGGCTACACCTTC	CASREGEYGYTF
TRBV5-1	-	TRBJ2-1	-	TGCGCCAGCAGCTTGGGACCCAGCGGTAATGAGCAGTTCTTC	CASSLGPSGNEQFF
TRBV7-2	-	TRBJ2-5	-	TGTGCCAGCAGCTTAGTTGGGGGCGCCGAGACCCAGTACTTC	CASSLVGGAETQYF
TRBV5-1	TRBD2	TRBJ2-5	-	TGCGCCAGCAGCTTACGACTAGCGGTACAAGAGACCCAGTACTTC	CASSLRLAVQETQYF
TRBV19	-	TRBJ1-4	-	TGTGCCAGTAGCCCGGCGGACCAACGCAGTGAAAAACTGTTTTTT	CASSPADQRSEKLFF
TRBV7-2	-	TRBJ1-2	-	TGTGCCAGCAGCCCCCGGGACGGACTCTACACCTTC	CASSPRDGLYTF
TRBV18	-	TRBJ1-3	few	TGTGCCAGCTCACCATCTCAGGGCATCTCTGGAAACACCATATATTTT	CASSPSQGISGNTIYF
TRBV2	-	TRBJ2-2	-	TGTGCCAGCAGGGACACAGCCGGGGAGCTGTTTTTT	CASRDTAGELFF
TRBV15	TRBD1	TRBJ2-3	once	TGTGCCACCAGCAGAGATAGCGACAGGGGAAATACGCAGTATTTT	CATSRDSDRGNTQYF